This T cell receptor (beta chain) emerged from a study of OX40 agonist ivuxolimab in advanced cancers. About the research overall: Earlier anti-PD-1, anti-PD-L1 or anti-CTLA-4 therapy was permitted; under 50% had received some. Partial responses were seen in three patients, one with hepatocellular carcinoma and two with cutaneous melanoma.

Turning to this clone: What it binds is unknown.

Using immunoSEQ multiplex PCR, the repertoire was profiled, and TCRdb retains in-frame clones only, with some absent. Among some 43,000 clones listed, around nine tenths were seen once. CDR1 is MNHEY and CDR2 is SMNVEV in the germline V gene (reference sequence). This CDR3 comprises 13 residues. V gave up 6 bases and J gave up 6 bases; unmatched junction bases: 5. Study results and caveats: Average numbers of expanded clones were greater in CD8+ T cells than in CD4+.

The sequencing used CD4+ or CD8+ T cells sorted from blood, collected in a trial of the OX40 agonist ivuxolimab. The sequence derives from an adult with an advanced solid tumor such as melanoma, head and neck, liver or kidney cancer. This sequence joins TRBV27 and TRBJ1-5; the match to TRBD1 covers 7 bases. CDR3: CASRAQGSQPQHF. In nucleotides, the CDR3 is TGTGCCAGCAGGGCACAGGGGAGTCAGCCCCAGCATTTT.